The source of this T cell receptor (beta chain) is a study of T cells in Graves' hyperthyroidism and ophthalmopathy. Study overall: Blood from the periphery was taken at initial diagnosis, before any treatment.

There were TCR beta CDR3 regions amplified from RNA transcripts. Researchers ran a first-round RT-PCR on the TCR CDR3 using the HTBI primer set. TCRdb re-derived calls from the multiplex PCR reads in MiXCR, one entry per CDR3 protein. Among more than 300,000 distinct CDR3 sequences, about a fifth were seen once, and the ten largest hold 35% to 50%. The CDR3 length is 14 residues. The ends were cut back, 4 bases at V and 8 bases at J, with 17 bases in the middle. The germline V gene encodes CDR1 MGHRA and CDR2 YSYEKL. Sequenced material: blood. This receptor was taken from a man between 18 and 29 years old with Graves' ophthalmopathy. This chain joins TRBV4-1 and TRBJ1-2; D remains unclear. The CDR3 spells CASSRQVDARGYTF. The CDR3 nucleotides read TGCGCCAGCAGCCGGCAAGTGGATGCTCGAGGCTACACCTTC.